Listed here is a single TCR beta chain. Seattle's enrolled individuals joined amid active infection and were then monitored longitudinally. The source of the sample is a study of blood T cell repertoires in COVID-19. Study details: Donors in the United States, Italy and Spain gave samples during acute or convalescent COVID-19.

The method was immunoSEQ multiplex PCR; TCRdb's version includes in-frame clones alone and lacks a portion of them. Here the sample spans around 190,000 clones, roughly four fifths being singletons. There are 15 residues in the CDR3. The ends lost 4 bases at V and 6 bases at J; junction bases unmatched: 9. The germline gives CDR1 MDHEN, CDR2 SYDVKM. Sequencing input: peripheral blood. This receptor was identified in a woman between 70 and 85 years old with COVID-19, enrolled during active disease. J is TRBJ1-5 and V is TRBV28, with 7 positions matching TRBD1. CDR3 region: CASSSDRDSRQPQHF. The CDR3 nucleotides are TGTGCCAGCAGTTCCGACAGGGATTCGCGTCAGCCCCAGCATTTT.